These 18 T cell receptor beta chains were sequenced from one sample in a study of cytomegalovirus exposure and HLA in healthy donors. The table came from immunoSEQ multiplex PCR; TCRdb's copy has only in-frame clones and leaves some out. This repertoire shows under 400,000 clones, approximately 88% found once; its top ten account for 0.9% to 1%. The sample taken for sequencing was PBMCs. These receptors came from a man aged 25 to 45 in good health and CMV-seronegative.

The CDR3 DNA reads TGTGCCAGTAGTCAAGGGGTAGGGACTGAAGCTTTCTTT. This codes for CASSQGVGTEAFF. V and J are TRBV19 and TRBJ1-1; D might be TRBD1 (5 bases). The CDR3 covers 13 residues. Trimming removed 5 bases at V and 5 bases at J, with 12 bases between. Germline CDR1 and CDR2: LNHDA and SQIVND (reference sequence).

This chain joins TRBV9 and TRBJ1-1; D may be TRBD1 (5 bases). The CDR3 spans 15 residues. V shed 0 bases and J shed 2 bases, with 11 bases lying between them. Per germline, CDR1 SGDLS and CDR2 YYNGEE. Here the CDR3 reads CASSVGGSPNTEAFF. The DNA for the CDR3 is TGTGCCAGCAGCGTAGGGGGCTCTCCTAACACTGAAGCTTTCTTT.

The rearrangement uses TRBV29-1 and TRBJ2-7, with 12 positions matching TRBD2. Trimming cost V 4 bases and J 6 bases; bases outside gene matches: 1. The V gene's germline CDR1 is SQVTM and CDR2 ANQGSEA. This CDR3 has 12 amino acids. DNA for the CDR3: TGCAGCGTTGCGACTAGCGGGGGCGAGCAGTACTTC. This translates into CSVATSGGEQYF.

CDR3 bases: TGTGCCAGCAGAACAGGACCGTGGCTCGGCAATGAGCAGTTCTTC. Protein sequence: CASRTGPWLGNEQFF. This sequence joins TRBV6-5 and TRBJ2-1; TRBD1 is a possible D gene (5 bases). V lost 6 bases and J 6 bases, leaving 18 bases between the germline ends. Per the germline V gene, CDR1 is MNHEY and CDR2 is SVGAGI. This CDR3 has 15 residues.

This rearrangement joins TRBV5-1 to TRBJ1-4; 8 bases match TRBD1. CDR3 length: 16 amino acids. The germline gives CDR1 SGHRS, CDR2 YFSETQ. The trim removed 3 bases at V and 3 bases at J, leaving 7 bases unmatched. DNA for the CDR3: TGCGCCAGCAGCTCAAACGGACAGGGCGCTAATGAAAAACTGTTTTTT. It encodes CASSSNGQGANEKLFF. Using reference TRBV5-1 and TRBJ1-4 for the parts outside the CDR3, the full variable domain is KAGVTQTPRYLIKTRGQQVTLSCSPISGHRSVSWYQQTPGQGLQFLFEYFSETQRNKGNFPGRFSGRQFSNSRSEMNVSTLELGDSALYLCASSSNGQGANEKLFFGSGTQLSVL.

This clone appeared a few times. The chain recombines TRBV6-5 with TRBJ1-6; the match to TRBD1 covers 7 bases. V trimming: 0 bases; J trimming: 7 bases; junction bases outside the gene matches: 6. The CDR3 extends over 16 amino acids. CDR1 is MNHEY, CDR2 SVGAGI, per germline. The DNA of the CDR3 is TGTGCCAGCAGTTACTCCGACAGGGTTCGGAATTCACCCCTCCACTTT. Translation: CASSYSDRVRNSPLHF.

The chain links TRBV12-5 to TRBJ2-7, with a tentative D call TRBD2 (5 bases). The CDR3 consists of 17 residues. V was trimmed by 4 bases and J by 3 bases, leaving 22 bases between them. Looked up from germline, CDR1 is LGHNT and CDR2 is FRNRAP. The CDR3 region has the DNA TGTGCTAGTGGTTGGACGCTCGGGGATATGGCCGTCTACGAGCAGTACTTC. Protein sequence: CASGWTLGDMAVYEQYF.

The rearrangement joins TRBV6-5 to TRBJ2-5; D is perhaps TRBD1 (5 bases). The CDR3 is made up of 14 amino acids. With 0 bases removed from V and 1 base from J, the gap between germline ends came to 6 bases. Per germline, CDR1 MNHEY and CDR2 SVGAGI. In DNA, the CDR3 is TGTGCCAGCAGTTACTCGACAGCCCAAGAGACCCAGTACTTC. It specifies CASSYSTAQETQYF.

This rearrangement joins TRBV7-9 to TRBJ1-1; no clear D. CDR1 and CDR2 (germline): SEHNR, FQNEAQ (reference sequence). The V end lost 1 base, the J end lost 2 bases, and 14 bases lay between the germline ends. This CDR3 region has 16 residues. The CDR3 DNA is TGTGCCAGCAGCTTAGTATCGGCGGTTCCTAACACTGAAGCTTTCTTT. It translates to CASSLVSAVPNTEAFF.

This clone has only one observation. The chain combines TRBV29-1 with TRBJ1-1, with TRBD1 matching 11 bases. The CDR3 is 17 residues long. The V and J ends lost 5 bases and 4 bases, in that order; junction bases with no gene match: 15. CDR1 SQVTM and CDR2 ANQGSEA come from the germline V gene. CDR3 loop: CSVPEPAGTGGGTEAFF. For the CDR3, the DNA is TGCAGCGTTCCTGAACCGGCCGGGACAGGGGGGGGCACTGAAGCTTTCTTT.

The chain has TRBV4-3 and TRBJ2-3; TRBD2 might be the D (6 bases). Trimming removed 4 bases from V and 13 bases from J, with 18 bases in between. Germline lookup yields CDR1 LGHNA and CDR2 YSLEER. This CDR3 contains 13 residues. The CDR3 loop is CASSLRPMGEEYF. The CDR3 nucleotides read TGCGCCAGCAGCCTCCGACCCATGGGGGAGGAGTATTTT.

The rearrangement uses TRBV7-6 and TRBJ2-7, with a weak D call TRBD2 (6 bases). V was shortened by 4 bases and J by 5 bases, with 12 bases between the two germline ends. This CDR3 contains 13 residues. Germline values: CDR1 SGHVS, CDR2 FNYEAQ. This CDR3 is CASSSFGGNEQYF. In nucleotides, the CDR3 is TGTGCCAGCAGCTCCTTTGGGGGGAACGAGCAGTACTTC.

V and J are TRBV5-6 and TRBJ2-7; D perhaps matches TRBD2 (6 bases). Per germline, CDR1 SGHDT and CDR2 YYEEEE. The CDR3 contains 13 residues. The V end lost 2 bases, the J end lost 3 bases, and 9 bases lay between the germline ends. The CDR3: CASSLGGVYEQYF. In nucleotides, the CDR3 is TGTGCCAGCAGCTTAGGCGGGGTCTACGAGCAGTACTTC.

This clone occurred once. The chain couples TRBV7-8 to TRBJ1-5; D ambiguous. CDR1 and CDR2 (germline): SGHVS, FQNEAQ. This CDR3 comprises 16 residues. The ends were cut back, 1 base at V and 0 bases at J, with 10 bases in the middle. The chain's CDR3 is CASSLVAVDSNQPQHF. DNA for the CDR3: TGTGCCAGCAGCTTAGTGGCAGTCGATAGCAATCAGCCCCAGCATTTT.

CDR3 residues: CAISESFGQKNTEAFF. CDR3 nucleotides: TGTGCCATCAGTGAGTCGTTTGGGCAGAAAAACACTGAAGCTTTCTTT. The chain employs TRBV10-3 and TRBJ1-1; the D is unclear. Trimming cost V 0 bases and J 2 bases, with 13 bases left between them. Germline V lookup: CDR1 ENHRY, CDR2 SYGVKD. This CDR3 contains 16 residues.

The V gene is TRBV5-6, the J gene TRBJ1-1; TRBD1 agrees at 9 bases. V lost 3 bases and J lost 1; bases outside the gene matches: 4. Germline values: CDR1 SGHDT, CDR2 YYEEEE. This CDR3 region has 15 residues. CDR3 DNA: TGTGCCAGCAGCTGGGGACAGGGTAGGAACACTGAAGCTTTCTTT. This codes for CASSWGQGRNTEAFF.

This chain uses TRBV11-2 with TRBJ1-1; no clear D. The CDR3 sequence is 12 residues long. The germline CDR1 and CDR2 sequences are SGHAT and FQNNGV. V lost 2 bases and J 5 bases, leaving 6 bases between the germline ends. The CDR3 DNA reads TGTGCCAGCAGCTTAACGGGAACTGAAGCTTTCTTT. Translation: CASSLTGTEAFF.

The gene calls are TRBV7-2 and TRBJ1-5; TRBD1 might be the D (5 bases). The CDR3 length is 14 residues. Trimming stripped 1 base from V and 7 bases from J, with 11 bases between. From germline, CDR1 is SGHTA and CDR2 FQGNSA. The CDR3 loop reads CASSLEPGGQPQHF. The CDR3 region has the DNA TGTGCCAGCAGCTTAGAACCGGGGGGACAGCCCCAGCATTTT. The entire variable domain, with the rest obtained from reference TRBV7-2 and TRBJ1-5, is as follows: GAGVSQSPSNKVTEKGKDVELRCDPISGHTALYWYRQSLGQGLEFLIYFQGNSAPDKSGLPSDRFSAERTGGSVSTLTIQRTQQEDSAVYLCASSLEPGGQPQHFGDGTRLSIL.